The clone carrying this T cell receptor beta chain was counted ten times or more. The sample is drawn from a study of T cells in Graves' hyperthyroidism and ophthalmopathy. Amplification of TCR beta CDR3 regions was performed using RNA transcripts as template. First-round RT-PCR of the TCR CDR3 relied on the HTBI primer set. TCRdb re-derived calls from the multiplex PCR reads in MiXCR, one entry per CDR3 protein. The sample has 650,000 to 850,000 distinct CDR3 sequences, approximately 19% seen once. Input material: blood. The origin of this receptor is a woman aged 45-65 years with Graves' hyperthyroidism that later progressed to Graves' ophthalmopathy.

The CDR3 is CASSQSDSYNEQFF. CDR3 in DNA: TGTGCCAGCAGCCAATCGGACTCCTACAATGAGCAGTTCTTC. The chain has TRBV3-1 and TRBJ2-1; unclear D gene. Trimming stripped 2 bases from V and 0 bases from J, with 5 bases between. Germline lookup yields CDR1 LGHDT and CDR2 YNNKEL (reference sequence). The CDR3 runs to 14 residues.